The 30 T cell receptor beta chains reported below all come from one sample, sequenced in a study of CD8+ T cells in alopecia areata. Sequencing used cDNA as its template, made by extracting RNA and reverse transcribing it. Profiling relied on immunoSEQ multiplex PCR, and the TCRdb table lists in-frame clones only, not all of them. Counted here are some 180,000 clones, about 51% occurring once; the ten biggest clones make up around 10%. Sample treatment: oral pan-JAK inhibitor, 5-10 mg twice daily. The starting material was CD8+ T cells sorted from blood, obtained at week 52, from a patient treated with tofacitinib. The receptor source for this set is a human donor with alopecia areata.

The chain employs TRBV7-9 and TRBJ1-2; TRBD1 matches at 7 bases. This CDR3 is built from 15 residues. The germline CDR1 and CDR2 sequences are SEHNR and FQNEAQ (reference sequence). After removal of 2 bases from V and 3 bases from J, the junction contained 6 bases not matched to a gene. The CDR3 loop is CASSLSLDRHYGYTF. In DNA form, the CDR3 reads TGTGCCAGCAGCTTAAGTCTGGACAGGCACTATGGCTACACCTTC.

V gene TRBV13 combines with J gene TRBJ1-5, with 9 bases aligning to TRBD1. Germline-derived CDR1 and CDR2 are PRHDT and FYEKMQ (reference sequence). The V and J ends lost 5 bases and 10 bases, in that order; junction bases with no gene match: 15. The length of the CDR3 is 16 residues. Written as DNA, the CDR3 is TGTGCCAGCAGCCAATCTGGACAGGGGCGGGCTGAACCCCAGCATTTT. Residues: CASSQSGQGRAEPQHF.

This clone has just a few counts. The chain couples TRBV7-9 to TRBJ1-2, with no clear D. The V gene lost 4 bases and the J gene lost 2 bases, with 5 bases spanning the gap. Germline V lookup: CDR1 SEHNR, CDR2 FQNEAQ (reference sequence). This CDR3 has 12 residues. DNA for the CDR3: TGTGCCAGCAGCTCGGACAACTATGGCTACACCTTC. It translates to CASSSDNYGYTF. Supplemented by reference TRBV7-9 and TRBJ1-2, the full variable domain reads DTGVSQNPRHKITKRGQNVTFRCDPISEHNRLYWYRQTLGQGPEFLTYFQNEAQLEKSRLLSDRFSAERPKGSFSTLEIQRTEQGDSAMYLCASSSDNYGYTFGSGTRLTVV.

This chain uses TRBV19 with TRBJ1-1; weak D call: TRBD1 (5 bases). CDR3 size: 13 residues. Germline assignment: CDR1 LNHDA and CDR2 SQIVND (reference sequence). The V and J ends lost 4 bases and 1 base respectively, with 7 bases between them. As DNA, the CDR3 is TGTGCCAGTAGTAGGACACCGAACACTGAAGCTTTCTTT. Translation: CASSRTPNTEAFF.

The chain couples TRBV27 to TRBJ2-1; D may correspond to TRBD1 or TRBD2 (6 bases each). There are 16 residues in the CDR3. Per germline, CDR1 MNHEY and CDR2 SMNVEV (reference sequence). V dropped 6 bases and J dropped 0 bases, with 15 bases sitting between them. The CDR3 region has the DNA TGTGCCAGCAGCTTGCCCGGGGGCACCTCCTACAATGAGCAGTTCTTC. Protein sequence: CASSLPGGTSYNEQFF.

The V and J genes are TRBV9 and TRBJ1-2; no firm D call. CDR1 and CDR2 from the germline V gene are SGDLS and YYNGEE. This CDR3 region has 13 residues. Trimming took 1 base from V and 9 from J, leaving 13 bases between them. CDR3 DNA sequence: TGTGCCAGCAGCGTAAACGACGGTGGGAGCTACACCTTC. It encodes CASSVNDGGSYTF.

This clone came up a few times. The chain joins TRBV30 to TRBJ2-1, with TRBD2 as a possible D gene (5 bases). CDR1 GTSNPN and CDR2 SVGIG come from the germline V gene (reference sequence). The CDR3 length is 15 residues. The V end was cut by 0 bases, the J end by 6 bases, with 15 bases between. Here the CDR3 reads CAWSVVATPLNEQFF. For the CDR3, the DNA is TGTGCCTGGAGTGTCGTAGCGACTCCCCTCAATGAGCAGTTCTTC.

This rearrangement joins TRBV30 to TRBJ1-1; perhaps TRBD1 as D (6 bases). Trimming left V 5 bases short and J 7 bases short, with 20 bases between. CDR3 size: 14 residues. The germline gives CDR1 GTSNPN, CDR2 SVGIG (reference sequence). DNA for the CDR3: TGTGCCTGGGACCCAAGTGGGGACATGGATGAAGCTTTCTTT. This sequence encodes CAWDPSGDMDEAFF.

A few counts support this clone. The rearrangement joins TRBV6-5 to TRBJ2-7; D is possibly TRBD1 or TRBD2 (5 bases each). The CDR3 loop spans 14 amino acids. CDR1 MNHEY and CDR2 SVGAGI come from the germline V gene. V was cut by 5 bases and J by 5 bases, with 16 bases left in between. CDR3 DNA: TGTGCCAGCAGTCGACGGGGCCATCCGCACGAGCAGTACTTC. Encoded protein: CASSRRGHPHEQYF.

With regard to this clone: Other DNA variants within this sample encode the same CDR3. The V gene is TRBV5-6, the J gene TRBJ2-7; either TRBD1 or TRBD2 may supply D (5 bases each). Germline CDR1 SGHDT, CDR2 YYEEEE. V lost 3 bases to trimming and J lost 6 bases, with 10 bases between them. The length of the CDR3 is 12 residues. The CDR3 loop reads CASSSGPLEQYF. CDR3 coding DNA: TGTGCCAGCAGCTCGGGGCCTCTCGAGCAGTACTTC. Using reference TRBV5-6 and TRBJ2-7 for the parts outside the CDR3, the full variable domain is DAGVTQSPTHLIKTRGQQVTLRCSPKSGHDTVSWYQQALGQGPQFIFQYYEEEERQRGNFPDRFSGHQFPNYSSELNVNALLLGDSALYLCASSSGPLEQYFGPGTRLTVT.

The chain employs TRBV27 and TRBJ1-1; weak D call: TRBD1 (6 bases). Germline V CDR1 and CDR2: MNHEY, SMNVEV (reference sequence). The CDR3 loop spans 12 amino acids. Trimming pared 7 bases from V and 6 bases from J, leaving 12 bases between. The CDR3 here is CASMGEGAEAFF. For the CDR3, the DNA is TGTGCCAGCATGGGGGAGGGGGCTGAAGCTTTCTTT.

As DNA, the CDR3 is TGTGCCAGCAGCTTAGCAGGGACAGGGACCCCAGATACGCAGTATTTT. Its translation: CASSLAGTGTPDTQYF. The rearrangement joins TRBV7-2 to TRBJ2-3; 9 bases are a match to TRBD1. CDR3 length equals 16 residues. V gave up 0 bases and J gave up 4 bases; unmatched junction bases: 5. Per germline, CDR1 SGHTA and CDR2 FQGNSA. Full variable domain (remainder filled in from reference TRBV7-2 and TRBJ2-3): GAGVSQSPSNKVTEKGKDVELRCDPISGHTALYWYRQSLGQGLEFLIYFQGNSAPDKSGLPSDRFSAERTGGSVSTLTIQRTQQEDSAVYLCASSLAGTGTPDTQYFGPGTRLTVL.

The chain has TRBV6-5 and TRBJ1-1, with no clear D. Trimming cost V 7 bases and J 4 bases, with 16 bases left between them. The germline V gene has CDR1 MNHEY and CDR2 SVGAGI. This CDR3 has 14 residues. The CDR3 coding sequence is TGTGCCAGCAATCTAGAGGGCGAGGGCACTGAAGCTTTCTTT. It translates to CASNLEGEGTEAFF.

The rearrangement joins TRBV5-6 to TRBJ2-1, with a possible D match to TRBD1 (6 bases). Trimming took 4 bases from V and 7 from J, leaving 12 bases between them. CDR3 length equals 13 residues. The germline V gene encodes CDR1 SGHDT and CDR2 YYEEEE. The CDR3 region has the DNA TGTGCCAGCAGCGCGGACAGCCCAAATGAGCAGTTCTTC. Translation gives CASSADSPNEQFF.

The chain has TRBV6-5 and TRBJ2-3; TRBD1 aligns across 9 bases. The V gene's germline CDR1 is MNHEY and CDR2 SVGAGI. CDR3 length: 13 residues. Trimming cost V 6 bases and J 9 bases; bases outside gene matches: 7. The CDR3 DNA reads as TGTGCCAGCAGCCCGGGGACAGGGTGGACGCAGTATTTT. This gives the protein CASSPGTGWTQYF.

The rearrangement uses TRBV4-3 and TRBJ1-2; 9 bases map to TRBD1. The V and J ends lost 1 base and 7 bases, in that order; junction bases with no gene match: 7. Germline CDR1 and CDR2: LGHNA and YSLEER. The CDR3 is 15 amino acids. For the CDR3, the DNA is TGCGCCAGCAGCCAAGCTAGATACAGGGGGCCTGGCTACACCTTC. As protein: CASSQARYRGPGYTF.

This clone was detected a few times. This chain joins TRBV5-1 and TRBJ2-7; a possible D gene is TRBD1 (5 bases). V was cut by 0 bases and J by 0 bases, with 10 bases left in between. This CDR3 contains 15 residues. Germline V gene lookup returns CDR1 SGHRS and CDR2 YFSETQ. The DNA for the CDR3 is TGCGCCAGCAGCTTGGGGGCAGGGCCCTCCTACGAGCAGTACTTC. It encodes CASSLGAGPSYEQYF.

This clone appeared once. The sample holds other DNA sequences that translate to the same CDR3. CDR3 coding DNA: TGTGCCAGCAGTGAAGACAACAGGGGAGAAACCCAGTACTTC. It specifies CASSEDNRGETQYF. The chain is built from TRBV25-1 and TRBJ2-5; 7 nucleotides match TRBD1. There are 14 residues in the CDR3. The junction had 8 bases not matched to a gene; V was cut back by 2 bases and J by 8 bases. From germline, CDR1 is MGHDK and CDR2 SYGVNS.

The CDR3, as DNA: TGTGCCAGCACCCACGGGGAGACCCAGTACTTC. Its translation is CASTHGETQYF. J is TRBJ2-5 and V is TRBV7-6; D remains ambiguous. Germline loops: CDR1 SGHVS, CDR2 FNYEAQ. The CDR3 sequence is 11 residues long. Between the trimmed V and J ends, which lost 7 bases and 5 bases, there was a span of 8 bases.

This rearrangement joins TRBV30 to TRBJ1-2; no clear D. CDR1 is GTSNPN, CDR2 SVGIG, per germline (reference sequence). Trimming took off 0 bases at V and 3 bases at J, with 11 bases between the two ends. The CDR3 sequence is 14 residues long. CDR3 nucleotide sequence: TGTGCCTGGAGTGTGGCGGTGGGTTACTATGGCTACACCTTC. Its protein product is CAWSVAVGYYGYTF.

This rearrangement joins TRBV6-5 to TRBJ2-3; D perhaps matches TRBD1 (6 bases). The V gene lost 5 bases and the J gene lost 5 bases, with 11 bases spanning the gap. This CDR3 comprises 13 residues. CDR1 is MNHEY and CDR2 is SVGAGI in the germline V gene. This chain's CDR3 is CASSGGRGDTQYF. For the CDR3, the DNA is TGTGCCAGCAGTGGGGGCCGGGGAGATACGCAGTATTTT.

The V gene is TRBV25-1, the J gene TRBJ2-7; D uncertain. The V and J ends lost 3 bases and 7 bases respectively, with 16 bases between them. The germline V gene encodes CDR1 MGHDK and CDR2 SYGVNS. This CDR3 spans 14 amino acids. The CDR3 protein is CASSEGSLGPEQYF. The CDR3 DNA is TGTGCCAGCAGTGAGGGGTCACTGGGCCCAGAGCAGTACTTC.

The chain carries TRBV7-9 and TRBJ2-7; D uncertain. Trimming cost V 1 base and J 5 bases, with 6 bases left between them. Germline lookup yields CDR1 SEHNR and CDR2 FQNEAQ (reference sequence). The CDR3 is made up of 12 amino acids. CDR3 sequence reads: CASSLGTHEQYF. CDR3 DNA sequence: TGTGCCAGCAGCTTAGGTACACACGAGCAGTACTTC.

The chain recombines TRBV18 with TRBJ1-5, with D possibly being TRBD1 (6 bases). V lost 3 bases and J 2 bases, leaving 14 bases between the germline ends. This CDR3 has 16 amino acids. Germline V gene sequence: CDR1 KGHSH, CDR2 LQKENI. The CDR3 nucleotides read TGTGCCAGCTCACCCTTGGGGGGCTGGGGCAATCAGCCCCAGCATTTT. Translated: CASSPLGGWGNQPQHF.

The chain couples TRBV19 to TRBJ1-2, with D possibly TRBD1 on 5 matching bases. Germline assignment: CDR1 LNHDA and CDR2 SQIVND (reference sequence). The CDR3 runs 12 residues. The germline V and J ends were trimmed by 6 bases and 4 bases, with 9 bases remaining between them. CDR3 DNA sequence: TGTGCCAGTAGGACAGACAGCTATGGCTACACCTTC. It yields the protein CASRTDSYGYTF.

This rearrangement joins TRBV18 to TRBJ2-3; perhaps TRBD1 as D (6 bases). In germline, CDR1 is KGHSH, CDR2 LQKENI. The CDR3 is made up of 15 amino acids. V gave up 4 bases and J gave up 1 base, with 12 bases separating them. The CDR3 DNA is TGTGCCAGCTCACTAGTGAGACAGGGCACAGATACGCAGTATTTT. This gives the protein CASSLVRQGTDTQYF.

V usage is TRBV27 and J usage is TRBJ2-1; D gene ambiguous. Trimming removed 8 bases from V and 9 bases from J, with 17 bases in between. Germline lookup yields CDR1 MNHEY and CDR2 SMNVEV (reference sequence). There are 13 residues in the CDR3. The CDR3 sequence is CASFIQNSGEQFF. The CDR3 DNA follows: TGTGCCAGCTTCATACAGAATTCTGGTGAGCAGTTCTTC.

This rearrangement joins TRBV27 to TRBJ1-6; TRBD1 matches 7 bases. CDR3 length equals 13 residues. Germline V CDR1 and CDR2: MNHEY, SMNVEV (reference sequence). V was clipped by 5 bases and J by 10 bases; unmatched bases: 5. In DNA form, the CDR3 reads TGTGCCAGCAGTGACAGGGTCACATCACCCCTCCACTTT. It yields the protein CASSDRVTSPLHF.

The chain has TRBV2 and TRBJ2-5; D is undetermined. The germline V gene has CDR1 SNHLY and CDR2 FYNNEI. The ends were cut back, 5 bases at V and 3 bases at J, with 16 bases in the middle. There are 15 residues in the CDR3. The CDR3 coding sequence is TGTGCCAGCAGTTCCATCTCCGCGATAGAAGAGACCCAGTACTTC. As protein: CASSSISAIEETQYF.

This clone was counted a few times. The chain combines TRBV5-1 with TRBJ2-5; weak D call: TRBD2 (5 bases). Trimming took off 1 base at V and 1 base at J, with 11 bases between the two ends. Germline V CDR1 and CDR2: SGHRS, YFSETQ. The CDR3 covers 15 residues. For the CDR3, the DNA is TGCGCCAGCAGCTTGTTAGAGGGTAGCCAAGAGACCCAGTACTTC. It is translated as CASSLLEGSQETQYF.